What follows is one T cell receptor beta chain and its context. In germline, CDR1 is SEHNR, CDR2 FQNEAQ (reference sequence). CDR3 size: 15 residues. V was shortened by 4 bases and J by 3 bases, with 12 bases between the two germline ends. This record belongs to a study of blood T cell repertoires in COVID-19. Study-level background: Researchers got acute and convalescent COVID-19 samples from the United States, Italy and Spain. Sources were T cells, B-cell-depleted T cells, or PBMCs; the material itself was cDNA or gDNA.

In the study's own analysis: Scientists estimated how many nucleated cells there were by amplifying reference gene primers. Here immunoSEQ multiplex PCR was the method, and the copy in TCRdb shows in-frame clones only, minus some. The DNA gave D and trimming, while V, J and clone size come from that table. The table records 100,000 to 140,000 clones, approximately 84% of them present only once. Sequencing used peripheral blood. V gene TRBV7-9 combines with J gene TRBJ2-2, with D unclear. The receptor was isolated from a human donor in a cohort sampled during active COVID-19. CDR3 nucleotide sequence: TGTGCCAGCAGCTCGTGGGTGGGCCACACCGGGGAGCTGTTTTTT. Translation: CASSSWVGHTGELFF.